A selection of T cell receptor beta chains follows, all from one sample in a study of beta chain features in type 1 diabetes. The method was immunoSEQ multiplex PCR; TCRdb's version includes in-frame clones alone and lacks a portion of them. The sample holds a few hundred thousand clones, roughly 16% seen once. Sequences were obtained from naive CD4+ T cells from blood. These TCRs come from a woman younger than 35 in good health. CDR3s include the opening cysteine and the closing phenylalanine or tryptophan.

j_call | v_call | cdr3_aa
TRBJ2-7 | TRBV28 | CASSSGSPSYEQYF
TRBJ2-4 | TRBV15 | CATSRGQGVSATKNIQYF
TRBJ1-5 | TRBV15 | CATSPYSNQPQHF
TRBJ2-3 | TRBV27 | CASSSHADTQYF
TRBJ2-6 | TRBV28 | CASRSFGSINSGANVLTF
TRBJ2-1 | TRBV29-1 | CSAQGPGEQFF
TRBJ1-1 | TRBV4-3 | CASSQDLRGVETEAFF
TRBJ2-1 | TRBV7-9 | CASIALGQLSNNEQFF
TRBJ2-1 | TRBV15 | CATSREYGFHEQFF
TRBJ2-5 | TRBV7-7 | CASSLHGRQETQYF
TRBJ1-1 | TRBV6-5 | CASSTQGATEAFF
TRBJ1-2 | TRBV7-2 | CASSLAQGADGYTF
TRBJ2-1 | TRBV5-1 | CASKARGGNPNEQFF
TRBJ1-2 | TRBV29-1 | CSAREQMGNYGYTF
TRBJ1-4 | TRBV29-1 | CSVSGVNEKLFF
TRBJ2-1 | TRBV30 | CAWSLPTGGAVKQFF
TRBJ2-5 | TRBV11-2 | CASSTAPFGSRETQYF
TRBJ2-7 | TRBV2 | CASRGQGEQYF
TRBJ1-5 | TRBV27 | CASSSYRGVKANQPQHF
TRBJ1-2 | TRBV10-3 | CAISENSGNYGYTF